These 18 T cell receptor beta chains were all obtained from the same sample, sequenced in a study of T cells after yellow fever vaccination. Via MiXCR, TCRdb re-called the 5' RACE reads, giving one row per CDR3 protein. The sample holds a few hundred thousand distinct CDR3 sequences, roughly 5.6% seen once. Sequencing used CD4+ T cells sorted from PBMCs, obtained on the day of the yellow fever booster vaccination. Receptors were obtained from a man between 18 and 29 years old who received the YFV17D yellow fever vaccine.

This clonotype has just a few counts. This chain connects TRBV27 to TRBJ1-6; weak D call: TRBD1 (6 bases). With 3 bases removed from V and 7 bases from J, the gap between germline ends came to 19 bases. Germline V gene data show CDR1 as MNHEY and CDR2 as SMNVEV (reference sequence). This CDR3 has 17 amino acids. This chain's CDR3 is CASSFNTGAGYNSPLHF. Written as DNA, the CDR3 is TGTGCCAGCAGTTTTAACACGGGGGCAGGTTACAATTCACCCCTCCACTTT.

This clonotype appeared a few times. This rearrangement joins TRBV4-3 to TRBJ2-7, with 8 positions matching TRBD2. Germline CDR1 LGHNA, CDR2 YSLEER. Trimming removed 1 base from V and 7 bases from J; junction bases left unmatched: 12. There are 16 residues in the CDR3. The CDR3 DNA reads TGCGCCAGCAGCCAAGCCCCGACGGCAAGCGGGGGTGAGCAGTACTTC. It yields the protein CASSQAPTASGGEQYF.

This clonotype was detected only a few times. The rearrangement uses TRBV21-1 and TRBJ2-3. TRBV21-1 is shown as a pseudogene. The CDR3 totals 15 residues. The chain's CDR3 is CASSNFFGVADTQYF. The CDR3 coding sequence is TGTGCCAGCAGCAATTTCTTCGGCGTTGCGGATACGCAGTATTTT.

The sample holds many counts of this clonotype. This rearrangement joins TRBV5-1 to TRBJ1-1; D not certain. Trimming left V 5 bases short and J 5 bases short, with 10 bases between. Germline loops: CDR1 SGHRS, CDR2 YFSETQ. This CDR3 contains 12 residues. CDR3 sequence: CASRKGGTEAFF. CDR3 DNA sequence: TGCGCCAGCAGGAAGGGTGGAACTGAAGCTTTCTTT.

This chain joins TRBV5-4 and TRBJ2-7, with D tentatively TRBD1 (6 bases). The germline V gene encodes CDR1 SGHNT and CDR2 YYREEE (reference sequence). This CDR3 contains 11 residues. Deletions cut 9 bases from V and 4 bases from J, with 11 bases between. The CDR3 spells CATTGQYEQYF. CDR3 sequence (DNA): TGTGCCACAACAGGGCAGTACGAGCAGTACTTC.

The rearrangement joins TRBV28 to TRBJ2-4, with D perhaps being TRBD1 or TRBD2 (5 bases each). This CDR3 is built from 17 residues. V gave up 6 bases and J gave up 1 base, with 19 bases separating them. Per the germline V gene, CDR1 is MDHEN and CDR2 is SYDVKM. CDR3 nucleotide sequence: TGTGCCAGCAGACCCGTCCGAGGGGTGTTTGCCAAAAACATTCAGTACTTC. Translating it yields CASRPVRGVFAKNIQYF.

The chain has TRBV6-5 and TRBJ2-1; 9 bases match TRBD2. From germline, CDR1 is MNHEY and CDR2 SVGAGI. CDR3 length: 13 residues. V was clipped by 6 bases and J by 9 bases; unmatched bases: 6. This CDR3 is CASSGSGGGEQFF. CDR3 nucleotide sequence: TGTGCCAGCAGCGGTAGCGGGGGAGGTGAGCAGTTCTTC.

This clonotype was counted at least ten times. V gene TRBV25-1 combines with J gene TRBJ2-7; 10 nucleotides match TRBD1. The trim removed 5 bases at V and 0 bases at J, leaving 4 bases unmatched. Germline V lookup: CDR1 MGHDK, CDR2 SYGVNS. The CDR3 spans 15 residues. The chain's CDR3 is CASSPGTGASYEQYF. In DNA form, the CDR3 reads TGTGCCAGCAGTCCCGGGACAGGGGCCTCCTACGAGCAGTACTTC.

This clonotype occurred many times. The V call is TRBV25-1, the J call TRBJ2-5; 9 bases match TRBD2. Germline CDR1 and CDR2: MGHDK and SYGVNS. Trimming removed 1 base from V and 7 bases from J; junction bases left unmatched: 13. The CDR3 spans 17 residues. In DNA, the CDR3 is TGTGCCAGCAGTGAATCAGGTAGCGGGGGCCTACGGGGGACCCAGTACTTC. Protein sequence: CASSESGSGGLRGTQYF.

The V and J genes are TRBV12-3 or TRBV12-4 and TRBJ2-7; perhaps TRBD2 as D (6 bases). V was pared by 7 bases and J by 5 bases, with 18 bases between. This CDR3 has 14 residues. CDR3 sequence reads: CASTLAGRRDEQYF. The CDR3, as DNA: TGTGCCAGCACCCTGGCGGGGCGCAGGGACGAGCAGTACTTC.

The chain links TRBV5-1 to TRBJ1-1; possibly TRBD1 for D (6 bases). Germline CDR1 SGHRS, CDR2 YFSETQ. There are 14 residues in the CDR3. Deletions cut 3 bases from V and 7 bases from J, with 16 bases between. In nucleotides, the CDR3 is TGCGCCAGCAGCTCCGGGGGCGGAACTATTGAAGCTTTCTTT. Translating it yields CASSSGGGTIEAFF.

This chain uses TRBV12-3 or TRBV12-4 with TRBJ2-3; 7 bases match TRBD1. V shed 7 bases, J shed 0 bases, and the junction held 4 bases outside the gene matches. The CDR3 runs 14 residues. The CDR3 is CASKPGQSTDTQYF. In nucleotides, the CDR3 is TGTGCCAGCAAACCGGGACAGAGCACAGATACGCAGTATTTT.

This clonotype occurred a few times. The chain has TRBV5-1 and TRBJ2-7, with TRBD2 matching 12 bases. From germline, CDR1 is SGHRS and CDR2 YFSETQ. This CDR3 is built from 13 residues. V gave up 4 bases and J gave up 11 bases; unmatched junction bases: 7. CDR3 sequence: CASSGLAGTGEYF. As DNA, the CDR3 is TGCGCCAGCAGCGGACTAGCGGGGACAGGGGAGTACTTC.

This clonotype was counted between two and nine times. The CDR3 sequence is CATRFRDRGQPQHF. DNA of the CDR3: TGTGCCACCCGATTCCGGGACAGGGGTCAGCCCCAGCATTTT. This chain links TRBV19 with TRBJ1-5; 10 nucleotides line up with TRBD1. Germline CDR1 and CDR2: LNHDA and SQIVND (reference sequence). The CDR3 loop spans 14 amino acids. After removal of 10 bases from V and 6 bases from J, the junction contained 9 bases not matched to a gene. Drawing the rest from reference TRBV19 and TRBJ1-5, the complete variable domain is DGGITQSPKYLFRKEGQNVTLSCEQNLNHDAMYWYRQDPGQGLRLIYYSQIVNDFQKGDIAEGYSVSREKKESFPLTVTSAQKNPTAFYLCATRFRDRGQPQHFGDGTRLSIL.

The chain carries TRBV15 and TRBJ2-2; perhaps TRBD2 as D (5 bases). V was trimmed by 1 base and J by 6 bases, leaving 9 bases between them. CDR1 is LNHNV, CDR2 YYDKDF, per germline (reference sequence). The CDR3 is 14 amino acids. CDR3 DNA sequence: TGTGCCACCAGCAGAGTAATCGGGGCCGGGGAGCTGTTTTTT. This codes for CATSRVIGAGELFF.

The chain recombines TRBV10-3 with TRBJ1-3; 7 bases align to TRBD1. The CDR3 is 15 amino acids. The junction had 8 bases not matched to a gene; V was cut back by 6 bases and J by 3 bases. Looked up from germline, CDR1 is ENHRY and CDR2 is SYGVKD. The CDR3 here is CAISRYDRVGNTIYF. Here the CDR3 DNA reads TGTGCCATCAGCCGATATGACAGGGTTGGAAACACCATATATTTT.

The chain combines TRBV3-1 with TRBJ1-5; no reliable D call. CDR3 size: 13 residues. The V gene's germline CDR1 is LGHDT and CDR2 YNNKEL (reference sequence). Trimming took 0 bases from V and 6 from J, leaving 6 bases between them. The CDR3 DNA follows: TGTGCCAGCAGCCAAGATAATGGTCAGCCCCAGCATTTT. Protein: CASSQDNGQPQHF.

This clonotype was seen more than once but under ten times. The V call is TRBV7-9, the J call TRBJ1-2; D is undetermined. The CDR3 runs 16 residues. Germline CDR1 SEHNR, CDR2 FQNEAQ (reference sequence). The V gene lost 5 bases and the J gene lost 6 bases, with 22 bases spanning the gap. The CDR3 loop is CASSKPGSSLADGYTF. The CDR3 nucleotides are TGTGCCAGCAGCAAGCCCGGGAGCTCTCTTGCGGATGGCTACACCTTC.